The entry that follows covers one TCR beta chain sequence. As yet, its antigen is unknown. This sample is part of a study of cytomegalovirus exposure and HLA in healthy donors. Study-level information: HLA-typed donors were the source of approximately 80 million unique TCRs held in an early data release.

The CDR3 is 17 amino acids. Germline CDR1 reads SEHNR; CDR2 reads FQNEAQ (reference sequence). Trimming took 2 bases from V and 0 from J; bases not matched to a gene: 9. Findings of the study overall: Relative to the approximately 700-donor mean, N-insertions were reportedly fewer in an Asian-associated ancestry cluster in a later analysis.

Primers: 60 Vbeta forward and 13 Jbeta reverse. Sequencing used immunoSEQ multiplex PCR; TCRdb keeps in-frame clones, though not all of them. The sample has 55,000 to 80,000 clones, approximately 77% seen once. The TCR sequence derives from a woman aged 30 to 39 in good health and CMV-seropositive. Material for sequencing was PBMCs. The chain is built from TRBV7-9 and TRBJ1-1; 7 bases are a match to TRBD1. The CDR3 nucleotides read TGTGCCAGCAGCTTACAACTTCCGGGACAGATGAACACTGAAGCTTTCTTT. Protein product: CASSLQLPGQMNTEAFF.